This T cell receptor beta chain was recovered during a study of blood T cell repertoires in COVID-19. Across the study: Sites across the United States, Italy and Spain contributed samples from acute and convalescent COVID-19. Sources were T cells, B-cell-depleted T cells, or PBMCs; the material itself was cDNA or gDNA.

Under the authors' procedure: Estimation of nucleated cell counts was performed using reference gene primer amplification. TCRdb keeps only in-frame clones here, not all; method: immunoSEQ multiplex PCR. The V and J calls and the clone size are those of that table, but D and trimming were determined from the DNA. This sample has 80,000 to 100,000 clones, with around 87% found just once. This CDR3 comprises 14 residues. V was shortened by 0 bases and J by 1 base, with 6 bases between the two germline ends. Germline V gives CDR1 ENHRY, CDR2 SYGVKD. The TCR was taken from a human donor in a cohort sampled during active COVID-19. Sequencing used peripheral blood. The J gene is TRBJ1-1, the V gene TRBV10-3; D unclear. For the CDR3, the DNA is TGTGCCATCAGTGAGTCGAGAGGGAACACTGAAGCTTTCTTT. Its translation is CAISESRGNTEAFF.